This entry features one T cell receptor (beta chain) sequence. The data are from a study of blood T cell repertoires in COVID-19. Turning to the study itself: The United States, Italy and Spain provided the acute and convalescent COVID-19 samples.

Enrolled through a virtual design, the participants were between roughly 18 and 95 years of age and came from roughly 22 US areas. Participants were placed into cohorts based on the clinical history they reported. Each exposed participant met a COVID-19 case in the 2 weeks preceding study entry. Measured with immunoSEQ multiplex PCR; TCRdb has only the in-frame clones, and not every one. The sample yields 300,000 or so clones, under 90% seen once. V lost 2 bases, J lost 7 bases, and 6 bases stayed unmatched. The CDR3 is 15 amino acids. The germline V gene encodes CDR1 MDHEN and CDR2 SYDVKM. This sequence joins TRBV28 and TRBJ2-2; 8 bases map to TRBD1. The receptor was derived from a woman aged 45 to 65 who had been exposed to COVID-19. The sequenced material came from PBMCs or T cells enriched from blood (not recorded which). The DNA for the CDR3 is TGTGCCAGCAGTTTAGACAGGGGTCTTGGCGGGGAGCTGTTTTTT. Encoded protein: CASSLDRGLGGELFF.